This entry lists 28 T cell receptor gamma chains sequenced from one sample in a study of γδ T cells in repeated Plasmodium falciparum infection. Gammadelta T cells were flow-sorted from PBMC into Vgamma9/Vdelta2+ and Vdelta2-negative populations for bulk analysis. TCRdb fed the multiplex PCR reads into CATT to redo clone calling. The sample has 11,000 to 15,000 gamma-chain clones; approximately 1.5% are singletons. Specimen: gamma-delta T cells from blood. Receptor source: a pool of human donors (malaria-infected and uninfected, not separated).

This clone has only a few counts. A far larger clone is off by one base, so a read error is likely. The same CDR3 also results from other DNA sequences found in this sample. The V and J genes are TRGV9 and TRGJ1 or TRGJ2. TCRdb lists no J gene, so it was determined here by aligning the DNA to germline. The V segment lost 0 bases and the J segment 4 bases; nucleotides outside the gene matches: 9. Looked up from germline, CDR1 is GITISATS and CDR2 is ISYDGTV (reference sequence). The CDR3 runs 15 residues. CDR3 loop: CALWEVPVRYYKKLF. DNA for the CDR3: TGTGCCTTGTGGGAGGTGCCGGTCCGATATTATAAGAAACTCTTT.

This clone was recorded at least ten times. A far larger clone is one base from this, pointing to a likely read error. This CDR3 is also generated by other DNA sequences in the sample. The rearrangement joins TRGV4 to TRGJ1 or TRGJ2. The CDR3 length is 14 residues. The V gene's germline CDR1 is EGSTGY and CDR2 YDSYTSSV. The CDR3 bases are TGTGCCACCTGGGATGGGTTCTATTATTACAAGAAACTCTTT. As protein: CATWDGFYYYKKLF.

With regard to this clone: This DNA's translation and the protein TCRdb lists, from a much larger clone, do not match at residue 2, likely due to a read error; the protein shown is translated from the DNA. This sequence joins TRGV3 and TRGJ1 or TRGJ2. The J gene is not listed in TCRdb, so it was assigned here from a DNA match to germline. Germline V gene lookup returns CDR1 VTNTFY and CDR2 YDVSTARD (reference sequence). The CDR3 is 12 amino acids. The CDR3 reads CTTWRCQDKKLF. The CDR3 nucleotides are TGTACCACCTGGAGATGCCAAGATAAGAAACTCTTT.

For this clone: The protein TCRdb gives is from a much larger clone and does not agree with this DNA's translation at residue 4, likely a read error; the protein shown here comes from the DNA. In nucleotides, the CDR3 is TGTGCCACCCGGGACAGGCCCGATAGGATTTGGTATAAGAAACTCTTT. Translated: CATRDRPDRIWYKKLF. This chain joins TRGV5 and TRGJ1 or TRGJ2. TCRdb records no J gene; here it was assigned by comparing the DNA to germline. Germline CDR1 VINAFY, CDR2 YDVSNSKD. The length of the CDR3 is 16 residues.

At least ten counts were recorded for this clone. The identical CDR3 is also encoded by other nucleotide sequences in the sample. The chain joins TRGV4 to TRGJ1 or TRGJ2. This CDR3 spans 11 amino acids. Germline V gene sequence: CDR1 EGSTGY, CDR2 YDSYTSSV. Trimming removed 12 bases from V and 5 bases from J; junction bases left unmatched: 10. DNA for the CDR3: TGTGCCCCGACACGGGATTATAAGAAACTCTTT. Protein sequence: CAPTRDYKKLF.

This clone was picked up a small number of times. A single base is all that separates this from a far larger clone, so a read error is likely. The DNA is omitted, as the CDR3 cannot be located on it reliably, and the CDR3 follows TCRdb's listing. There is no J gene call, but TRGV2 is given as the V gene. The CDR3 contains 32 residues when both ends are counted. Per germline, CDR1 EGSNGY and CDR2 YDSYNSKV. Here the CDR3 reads CATWDGQRGERNSLAVEQHLLSQVSIGRIQHF.

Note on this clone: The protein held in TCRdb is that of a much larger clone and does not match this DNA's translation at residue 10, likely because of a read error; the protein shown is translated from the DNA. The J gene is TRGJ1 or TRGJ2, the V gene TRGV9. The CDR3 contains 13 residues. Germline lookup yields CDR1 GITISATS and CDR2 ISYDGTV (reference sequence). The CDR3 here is CALWDADYYMKLF. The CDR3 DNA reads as TGTGCCTTGTGGGACGCGGATTATTATATGAAACTCTTT.

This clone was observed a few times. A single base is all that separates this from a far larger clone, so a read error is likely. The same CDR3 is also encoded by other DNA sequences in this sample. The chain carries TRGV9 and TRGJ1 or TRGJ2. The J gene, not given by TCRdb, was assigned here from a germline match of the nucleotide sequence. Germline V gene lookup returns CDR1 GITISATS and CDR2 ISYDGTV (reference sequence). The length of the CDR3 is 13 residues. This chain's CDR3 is CALWVRPFYKKLF. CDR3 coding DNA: TGTGCTTTGTGGGTGCGGCCTTTTTATAAGAAACTCTTT.

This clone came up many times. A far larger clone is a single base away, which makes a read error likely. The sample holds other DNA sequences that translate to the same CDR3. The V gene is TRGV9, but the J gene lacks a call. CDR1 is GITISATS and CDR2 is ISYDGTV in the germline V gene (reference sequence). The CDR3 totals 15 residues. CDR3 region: CALWATELGKKIKVF. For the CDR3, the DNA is TGTGCCTTGTGGGCGACTGAGTTGGGCAAAAAAATCAAGGTATTC.

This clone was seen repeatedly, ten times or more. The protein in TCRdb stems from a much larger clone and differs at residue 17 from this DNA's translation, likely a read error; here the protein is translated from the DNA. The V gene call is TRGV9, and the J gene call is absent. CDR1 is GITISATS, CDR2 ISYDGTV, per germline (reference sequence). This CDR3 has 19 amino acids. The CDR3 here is CALWEVEFSQELGKKIEVF. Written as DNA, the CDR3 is TGTGCCTTGTGGGAGGTGGAATTCTCGCAAGAGTTGGGCAAAAAAATCGAGGTATTT.

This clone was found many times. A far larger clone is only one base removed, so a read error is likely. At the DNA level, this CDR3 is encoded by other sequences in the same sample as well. CDR3 sequence (DNA): TGTGCCTTGTGGGAGGGACAAGAGTTGGGCAAAAAGATCAAGGTATTT. It codes for CALWEGQELGKKIKVF. The J gene is TRGJP, the V gene TRGV9. Germline assignment: CDR1 GITISATS and CDR2 ISYDGTV (reference sequence). The length of the CDR3 is 16 residues.

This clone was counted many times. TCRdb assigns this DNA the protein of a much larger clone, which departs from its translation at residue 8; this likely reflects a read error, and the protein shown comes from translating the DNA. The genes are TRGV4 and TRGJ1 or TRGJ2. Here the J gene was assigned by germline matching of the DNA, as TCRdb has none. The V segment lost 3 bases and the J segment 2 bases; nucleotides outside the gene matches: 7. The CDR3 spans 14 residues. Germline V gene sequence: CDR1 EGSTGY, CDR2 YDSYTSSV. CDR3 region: CATWDSMDYYKKLF. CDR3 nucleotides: TGTGCCACCTGGGATTCAATGGATTATTATAAGAAACTCTTT.

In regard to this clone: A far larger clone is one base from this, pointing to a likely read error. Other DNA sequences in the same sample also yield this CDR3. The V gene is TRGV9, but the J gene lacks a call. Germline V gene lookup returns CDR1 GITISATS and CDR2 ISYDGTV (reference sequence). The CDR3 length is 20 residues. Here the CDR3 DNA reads TGTGCCTTGTGGGAGGTGTCTCAAGTTGGTAGAGAGTTGGGCAAAAAAATCAAAGTATTT. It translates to CALWEVSQVGRELGKKIKVF.

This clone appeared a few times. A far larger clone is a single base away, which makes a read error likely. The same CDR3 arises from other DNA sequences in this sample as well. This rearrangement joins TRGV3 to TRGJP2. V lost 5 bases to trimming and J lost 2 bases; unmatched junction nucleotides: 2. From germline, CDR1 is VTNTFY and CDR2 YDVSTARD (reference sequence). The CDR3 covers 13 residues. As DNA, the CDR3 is TGTGCCACCTGGGCGAGTAGTGATTGGATCAAGACGTTT. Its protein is CATWASSDWIKTF.

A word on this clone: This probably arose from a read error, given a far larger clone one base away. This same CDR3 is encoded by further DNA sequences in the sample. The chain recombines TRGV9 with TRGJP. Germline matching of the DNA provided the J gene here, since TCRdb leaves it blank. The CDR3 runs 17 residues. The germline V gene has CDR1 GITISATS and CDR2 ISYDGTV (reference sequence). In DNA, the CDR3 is TGTGCCTTGTGGGAGGTGAAGCCAGAGTTAGGCAAAAAAATCAAGGTATTT. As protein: CALWEVKPELGKKIKVF.

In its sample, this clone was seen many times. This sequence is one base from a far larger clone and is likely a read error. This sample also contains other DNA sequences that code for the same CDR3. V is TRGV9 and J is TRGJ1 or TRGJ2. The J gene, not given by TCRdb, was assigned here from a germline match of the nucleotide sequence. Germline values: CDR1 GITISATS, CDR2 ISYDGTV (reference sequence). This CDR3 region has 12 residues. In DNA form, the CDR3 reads TGCGCCTTGTGGGAGAATTATTATAAGAAACTCTTT. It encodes CALWENYYKKLF.

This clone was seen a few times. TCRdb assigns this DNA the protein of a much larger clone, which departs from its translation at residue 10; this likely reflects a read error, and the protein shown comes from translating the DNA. The CDR3 nucleotides read TGTGCCTTGTGGGAGCCAAGTTATTATAGGAAACTCTTT. It translates to CALWEPSYYRKLF. The J gene is TRGJ1 or TRGJ2, the V gene TRGV9. CDR3 length: 13 residues. Looked up from germline, CDR1 is GITISATS and CDR2 is ISYDGTV (reference sequence).

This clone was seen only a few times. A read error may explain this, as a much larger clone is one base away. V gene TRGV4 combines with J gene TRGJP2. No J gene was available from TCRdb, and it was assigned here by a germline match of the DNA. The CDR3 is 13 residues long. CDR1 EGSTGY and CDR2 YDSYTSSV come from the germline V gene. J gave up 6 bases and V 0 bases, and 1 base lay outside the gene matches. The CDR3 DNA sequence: TGTGCCACCTGGGATGGGGGTGATTGGATCAAGACGTTT. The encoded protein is CATWDGGDWIKTF.

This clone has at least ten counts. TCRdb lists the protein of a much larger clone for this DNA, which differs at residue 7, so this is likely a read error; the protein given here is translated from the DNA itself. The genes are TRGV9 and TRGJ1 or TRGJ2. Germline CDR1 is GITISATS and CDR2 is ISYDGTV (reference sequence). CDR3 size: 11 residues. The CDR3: CALWEYCKKLF. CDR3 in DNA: TGTGCCTTGTGGGAATATTGTAAGAAACTCTTT.

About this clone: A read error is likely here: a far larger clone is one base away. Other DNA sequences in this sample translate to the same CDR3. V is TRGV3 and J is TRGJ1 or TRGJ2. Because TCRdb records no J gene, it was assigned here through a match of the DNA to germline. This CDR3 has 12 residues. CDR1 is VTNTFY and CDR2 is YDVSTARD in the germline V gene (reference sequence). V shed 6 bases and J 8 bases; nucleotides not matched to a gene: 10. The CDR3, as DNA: TGTGCCACCTGGAGATGCCAGGATAAGAAACTCTTT. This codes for CATWRCQDKKLF.

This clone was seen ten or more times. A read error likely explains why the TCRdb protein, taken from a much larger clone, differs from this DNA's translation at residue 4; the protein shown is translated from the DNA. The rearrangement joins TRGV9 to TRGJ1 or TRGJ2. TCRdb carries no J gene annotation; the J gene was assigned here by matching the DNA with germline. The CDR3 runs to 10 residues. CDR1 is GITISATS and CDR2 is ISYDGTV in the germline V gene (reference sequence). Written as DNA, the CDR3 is TGTGCCTTGCGGGAGGATAAGAAACTCTTT. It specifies CALREDKKLF.

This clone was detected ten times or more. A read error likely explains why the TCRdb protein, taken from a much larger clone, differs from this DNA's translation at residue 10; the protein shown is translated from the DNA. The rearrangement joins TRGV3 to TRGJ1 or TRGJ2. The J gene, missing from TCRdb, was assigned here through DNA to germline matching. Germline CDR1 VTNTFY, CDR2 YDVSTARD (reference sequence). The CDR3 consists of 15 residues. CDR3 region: CATWDRQGNCYKKLF. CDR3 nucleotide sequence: TGTGCCACCTGGGACAGGCAGGGGAATTGTTATAAGAAACTCTTT.

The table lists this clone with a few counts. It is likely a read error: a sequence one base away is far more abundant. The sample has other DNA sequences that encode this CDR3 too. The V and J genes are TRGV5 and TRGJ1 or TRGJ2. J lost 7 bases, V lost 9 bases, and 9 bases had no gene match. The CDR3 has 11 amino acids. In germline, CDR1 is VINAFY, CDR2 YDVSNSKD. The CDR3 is CATHVHYKKLF. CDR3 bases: TGTGCCACCCACGTCCACTATAAGAAACTCTTT.

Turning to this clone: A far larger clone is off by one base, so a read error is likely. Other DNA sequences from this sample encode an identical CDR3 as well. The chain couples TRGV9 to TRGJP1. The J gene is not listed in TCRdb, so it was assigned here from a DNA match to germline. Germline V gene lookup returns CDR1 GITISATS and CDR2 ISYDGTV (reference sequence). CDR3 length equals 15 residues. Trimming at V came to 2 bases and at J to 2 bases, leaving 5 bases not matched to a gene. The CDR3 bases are TGTGCCTTGTGGGAGGCGGACACCACTGGTTGGTTCAAGATATTT. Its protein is CALWEADTTGWFKIF.

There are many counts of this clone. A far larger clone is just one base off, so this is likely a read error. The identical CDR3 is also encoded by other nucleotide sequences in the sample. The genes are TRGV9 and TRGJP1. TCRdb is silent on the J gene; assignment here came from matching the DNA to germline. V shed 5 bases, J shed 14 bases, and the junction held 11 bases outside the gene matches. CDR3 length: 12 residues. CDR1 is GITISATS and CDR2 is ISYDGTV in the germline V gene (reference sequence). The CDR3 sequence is CALWVRVGFKIF. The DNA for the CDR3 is TGTGCCTTGTGGGTCCGGGTGGGATTCAAGATATTT.

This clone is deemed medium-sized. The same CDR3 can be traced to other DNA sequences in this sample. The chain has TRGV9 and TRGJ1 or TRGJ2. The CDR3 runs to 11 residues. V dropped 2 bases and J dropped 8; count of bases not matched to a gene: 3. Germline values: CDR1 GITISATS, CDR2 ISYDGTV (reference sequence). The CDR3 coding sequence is TGTGCCTTGTGGGAGGGAAATAAGAAACTCTTT. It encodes CALWEGNKKLF.

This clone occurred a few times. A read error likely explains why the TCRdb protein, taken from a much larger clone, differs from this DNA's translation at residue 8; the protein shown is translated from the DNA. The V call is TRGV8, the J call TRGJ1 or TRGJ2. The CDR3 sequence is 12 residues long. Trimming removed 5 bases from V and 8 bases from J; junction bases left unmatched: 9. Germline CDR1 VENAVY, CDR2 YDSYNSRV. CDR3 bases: TGTGCCACCTGGGCCACACGGGATAAGAAACTCTTT. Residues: CATWATRDKKLF.

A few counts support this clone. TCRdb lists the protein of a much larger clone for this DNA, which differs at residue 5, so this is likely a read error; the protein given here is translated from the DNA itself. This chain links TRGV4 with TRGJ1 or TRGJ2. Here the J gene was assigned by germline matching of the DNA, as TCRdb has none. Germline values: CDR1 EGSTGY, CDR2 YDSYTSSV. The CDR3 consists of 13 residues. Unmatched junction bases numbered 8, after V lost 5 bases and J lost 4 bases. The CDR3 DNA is TGTGCCACCTGGGGTGGATTGTATTATAAGAAACTCTTT. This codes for CATWGGLYYKKLF.